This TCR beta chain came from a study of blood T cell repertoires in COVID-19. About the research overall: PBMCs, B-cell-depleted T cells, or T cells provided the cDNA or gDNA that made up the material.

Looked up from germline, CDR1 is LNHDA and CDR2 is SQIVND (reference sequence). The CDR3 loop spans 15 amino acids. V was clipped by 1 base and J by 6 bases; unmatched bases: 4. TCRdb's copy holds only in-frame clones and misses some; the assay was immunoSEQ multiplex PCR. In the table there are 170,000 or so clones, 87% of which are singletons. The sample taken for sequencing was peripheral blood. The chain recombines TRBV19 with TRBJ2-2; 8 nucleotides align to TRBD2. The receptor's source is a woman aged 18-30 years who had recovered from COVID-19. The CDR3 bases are TGTGCCAGTAGTATAGCAGCGGGACTAGCCGGGGAGCTGTTTTTT. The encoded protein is CASSIAAGLAGELFF.